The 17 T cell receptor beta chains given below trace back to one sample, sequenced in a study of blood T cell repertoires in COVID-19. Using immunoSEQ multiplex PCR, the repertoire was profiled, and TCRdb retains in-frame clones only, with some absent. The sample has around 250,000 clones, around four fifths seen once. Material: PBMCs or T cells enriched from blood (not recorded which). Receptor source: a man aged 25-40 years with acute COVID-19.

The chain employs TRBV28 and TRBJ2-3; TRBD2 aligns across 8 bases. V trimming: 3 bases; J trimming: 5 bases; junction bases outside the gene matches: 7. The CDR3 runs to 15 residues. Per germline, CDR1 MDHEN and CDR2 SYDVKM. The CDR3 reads CASSFGAGGGDTQYF. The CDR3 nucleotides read TGTGCCAGCAGTTTTGGGGCGGGGGGAGGAGATACGCAGTATTTT.

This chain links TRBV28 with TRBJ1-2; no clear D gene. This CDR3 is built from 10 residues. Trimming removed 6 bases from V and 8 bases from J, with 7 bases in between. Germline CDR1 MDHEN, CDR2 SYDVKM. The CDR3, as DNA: TGTGCCAGCAGCGGGGTAGGCTACACCTTC. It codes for CASSGVGYTF.

The chain's CDR3 is CASSAVPYEQYV. Here the CDR3 DNA reads TGTGCCAGCAGTGCTGTTCCCTACGAGCAGTACGTC. The V call is TRBV2, the J call TRBJ2-7; D ambiguous. CDR3 length: 12 residues. CDR1 is SNHLY and CDR2 is FYNNEI in the germline V gene. Trimming removed 4 bases at V and 2 bases at J, with 6 bases between.

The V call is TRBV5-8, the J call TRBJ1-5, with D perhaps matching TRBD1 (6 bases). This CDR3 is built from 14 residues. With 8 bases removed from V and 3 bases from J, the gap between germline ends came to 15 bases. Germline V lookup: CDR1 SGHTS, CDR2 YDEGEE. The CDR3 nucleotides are TGTGCCAGGGCATTCCGGGACACCAATCAGCCCCAGCATTTT. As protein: CARAFRDTNQPQHF.

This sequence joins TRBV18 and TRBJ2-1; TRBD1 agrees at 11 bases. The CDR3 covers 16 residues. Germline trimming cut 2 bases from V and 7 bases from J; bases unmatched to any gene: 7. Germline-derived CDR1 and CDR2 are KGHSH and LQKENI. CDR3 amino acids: CASSPSRDRGMNEQFF. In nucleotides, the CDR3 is TGTGCCAGCTCACCATCGAGGGACAGGGGGATGAATGAGCAGTTCTTC.

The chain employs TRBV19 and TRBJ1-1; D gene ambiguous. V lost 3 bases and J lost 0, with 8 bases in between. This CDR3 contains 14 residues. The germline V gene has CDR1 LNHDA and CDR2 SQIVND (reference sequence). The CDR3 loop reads CASSMGGMNTEAFF. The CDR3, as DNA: TGTGCCAGTAGTATGGGAGGGATGAACACTGAAGCTTTCTTT.

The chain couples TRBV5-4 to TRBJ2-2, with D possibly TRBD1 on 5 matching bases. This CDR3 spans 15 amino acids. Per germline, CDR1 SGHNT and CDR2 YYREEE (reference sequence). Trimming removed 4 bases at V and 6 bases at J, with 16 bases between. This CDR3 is CASSHRTLSAGELFF. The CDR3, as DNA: TGTGCCAGCAGCCACAGGACATTATCGGCCGGGGAGCTGTTTTTT.

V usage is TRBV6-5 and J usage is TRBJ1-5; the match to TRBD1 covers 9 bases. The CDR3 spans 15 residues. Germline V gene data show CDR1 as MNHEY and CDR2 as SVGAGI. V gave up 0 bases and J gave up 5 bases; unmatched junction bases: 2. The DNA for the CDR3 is TGTGCCAGCAGTTACTCCCGACAGGGGGATCAGCCCCAGCATTTT. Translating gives CASSYSRQGDQPQHF.

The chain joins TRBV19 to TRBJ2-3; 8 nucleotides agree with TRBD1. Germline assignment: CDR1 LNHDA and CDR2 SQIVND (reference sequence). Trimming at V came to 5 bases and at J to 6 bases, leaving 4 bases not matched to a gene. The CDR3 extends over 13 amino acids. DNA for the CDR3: TGTGCCAGTAGTGCAAGACAGGGGGATACGCAGTATTTT. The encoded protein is CASSARQGDTQYF.

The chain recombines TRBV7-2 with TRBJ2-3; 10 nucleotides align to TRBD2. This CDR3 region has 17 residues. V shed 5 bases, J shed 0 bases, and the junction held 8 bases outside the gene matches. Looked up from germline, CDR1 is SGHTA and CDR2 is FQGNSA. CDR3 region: CASSLTGTSVSTDTQYF. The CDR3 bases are TGTGCCAGCAGCCTAACCGGGACTAGCGTGAGCACAGATACGCAGTATTTT. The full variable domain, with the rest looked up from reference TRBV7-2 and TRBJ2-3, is GAGVSQSPSNKVTEKGKDVELRCDPISGHTALYWYRQSLGQGLEFLIYFQGNSAPDKSGLPSDRFSAERTGGSVSTLTIQRTQQEDSAVYLCASSLTGTSVSTDTQYFGPGTRLTVL.

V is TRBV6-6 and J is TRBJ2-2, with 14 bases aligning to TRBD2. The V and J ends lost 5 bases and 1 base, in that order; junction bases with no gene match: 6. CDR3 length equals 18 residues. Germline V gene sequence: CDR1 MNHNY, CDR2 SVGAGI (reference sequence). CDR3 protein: CASSPRLAGGKNTGELFF. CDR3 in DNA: TGTGCCAGCAGTCCCCGACTAGCGGGAGGGAAGAACACCGGGGAGCTGTTTTTT.

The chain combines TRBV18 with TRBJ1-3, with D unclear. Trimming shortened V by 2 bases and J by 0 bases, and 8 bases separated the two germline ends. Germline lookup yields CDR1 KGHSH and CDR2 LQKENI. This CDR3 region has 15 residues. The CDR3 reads CASSPYGSSGNTIYF. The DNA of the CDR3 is TGTGCCAGCTCACCATACGGGAGCTCTGGAAACACCATATATTTT.

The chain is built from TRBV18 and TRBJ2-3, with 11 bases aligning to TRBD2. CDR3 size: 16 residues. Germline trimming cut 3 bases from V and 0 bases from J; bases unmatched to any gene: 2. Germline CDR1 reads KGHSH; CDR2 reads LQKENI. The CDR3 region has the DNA TGTGCCAGCTCACCTATAGCGGGGGGGAGCACAGATACGCAGTATTTT. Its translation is CASSPIAGGSTDTQYF. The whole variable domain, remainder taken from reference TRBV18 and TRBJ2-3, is NAGVMQNPRHLVRRRGQEARLRCSPMKGHSHVYWYRQLPEEGLKFMVYLQKENIIDESGMPKERFSAEFPKEGPSILRIQQVVRGDSAAYFCASSPIAGGSTDTQYFGPGTRLTVL.

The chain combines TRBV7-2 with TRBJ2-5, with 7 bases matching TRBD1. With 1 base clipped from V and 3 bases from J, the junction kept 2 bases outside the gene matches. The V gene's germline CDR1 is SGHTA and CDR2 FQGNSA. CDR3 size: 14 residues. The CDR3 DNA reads TGTGCCAGCAGCTTAGTGGGGACAGAAGAGACCCAGTACTTC. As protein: CASSLVGTEETQYF.

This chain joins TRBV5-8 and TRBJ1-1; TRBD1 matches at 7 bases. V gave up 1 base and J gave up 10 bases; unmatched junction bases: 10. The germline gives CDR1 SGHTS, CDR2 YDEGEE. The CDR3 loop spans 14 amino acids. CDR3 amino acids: CASSLLGGAGRAFF. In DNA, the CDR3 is TGTGCCAGCAGCTTGTTAGGGGGCGCGGGGCGAGCTTTCTTT.

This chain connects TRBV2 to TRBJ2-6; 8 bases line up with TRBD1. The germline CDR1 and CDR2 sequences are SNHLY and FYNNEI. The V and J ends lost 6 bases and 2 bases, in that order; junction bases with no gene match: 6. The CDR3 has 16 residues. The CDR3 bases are TGTGCCAGCAGGCCCACAGGGGGTACTGGGGCCAACGTCCTGACTTTC. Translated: CASRPTGGTGANVLTF.

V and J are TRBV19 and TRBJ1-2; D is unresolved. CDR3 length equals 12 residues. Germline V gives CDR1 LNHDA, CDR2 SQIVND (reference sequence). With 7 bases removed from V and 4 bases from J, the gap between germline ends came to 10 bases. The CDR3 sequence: CASNSGSYGYTF. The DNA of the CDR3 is TGTGCCAGTAATTCCGGTAGCTATGGCTACACCTTC.